The T cell receptor beta chain described here comes from a study of cytomegalovirus exposure and HLA in healthy donors. Study-level points and caveats: Analyses of presence/absence relied on an assumption of roughly uniform sequencing depth across donors. Trimming of TCR beta V- and J-genes showed a link, identified in a later analysis, to a missense DCLRE1C variant.

Vbeta (60) and Jbeta (13) primers were used in the PCR. Assay used: immunoSEQ multiplex PCR; TCRdb lists only in-frame clones, some missing. Of over 200,000 clones listed, roughly 91% were seen once; the top ten hold less than 1.2%. Concerning this clone itself: The antigen remains undetermined.

The sample taken for sequencing was PBMCs. This sequence originates from a woman in her late teens or twenties in good health and CMV-seronegative.

The CDR3 is CASSLGTGTYEQYF. DNA for the CDR3: TGCGCCAGCAGCTTGGGGACTGGGACCTACGAGCAGTACTTC. This chain links TRBV5-1 with TRBJ2-7; D is possibly TRBD2 (5 bases). CDR1 is SGHRS and CDR2 is YFSETQ in the germline V gene. The germline V and J ends were trimmed by 0 bases and 2 bases, with 9 bases remaining between them. CDR3 length equals 14 residues. Variable domain in full (rest from reference TRBV5-1 and TRBJ2-7): KAGVTQTPRYLIKTRGQQVTLSCSPISGHRSVSWYQQTPGQGLQFLFEYFSETQRNKGNFPGRFSGRQFSNSRSEMNVSTLELGDSALYLCASSLGTGTYEQYFGPGTRLTVT.